The rows below give T cell receptor beta chains drawn from one sample of a study of T-cell reconstitution after alpha-beta-depleted transplantation in children. One entry per CDR3 protein, called by TCRdb with MiXCR from the PCR reads. The sample carries about 980,000 distinct CDR3 sequences, roughly 29% recorded once. The sequencing used PBMCs, mostly from graft donor cells, collected 360 days after TCRalphabeta/CD19-depleted stem cell transplant. The receptors were sampled from a boy in the first two years of life who had a stem cell transplant for SCID, so the T cells may come from the graft donor. Both conserved end residues are part of each CDR3. Each record gives: V gene, CDR3 protein.

V: TRBV4-2; CDR3: CASSQEAGGPKTQYF
V: TRBV20-1; CDR3: CSARARTSNTGELFF
V: TRBV4-2; CDR3: CASSQEQLGSYEQYF
V: TRBV10-3; CDR3: CAISPGRGSGEQYF
V: TRBV12-3/TRBV12-4; CDR3: CASSWPGVGTTGELFF
V: TRBV5-1; CDR3: CASSSGSPVDEQFF
V: TRBV25-1; CDR3: CASRATGRDEKLFF
V: TRBV4-1; CDR3: CASSQTRWNTQYF
V: TRBV20-1; CDR3: CSAQRQGPGFSTDTQYF
V: TRBV4-2; CDR3: CASSQDYRQRGGNEQYF
V: TRBV24-1; CDR3: CATRHRGADTQYF
V: TRBV12-3/TRBV12-4; CDR3: CASSTKGNQPQHF
V: TRBV3-1; CDR3: CASSHSNQQYF
V: TRBV6-1; CDR3: CASRRRDRTGYTF
V: TRBV5-6; CDR3: CASSGPIVNEQFF
V: TRBV6-6; CDR3: CASKQGAGEKLFF
V: TRBV4-1; CDR3: CASSQGWNQPQHF
V: TRBV19; CDR3: CASSIDRGNTQYF
V: TRBV10-1; CDR3: CASSVQRGGHGTDTQYF
V: TRBV20-1; CDR3: CSARASYEQYF
V: TRBV4-3; CDR3: CASSQERRQGNYEQYF
V: TRBV12-3/TRBV12-4; CDR3: CASSVDGEKNTEAFF
V: TRBV3-1; CDR3: CASSQVETQYF
V: TRBV4-3; CDR3: CASSQKRTGGFGANVLTF
V: TRBV6-1; CDR3: CASSEMVLLNYGYTF